The clone carrying this T cell receptor beta chain was detected only a few times. Its antigen remains unknown. The sample comes from a study of T-cell reconstitution after alpha-beta-depleted transplantation in children. Study findings and constraints: Reportedly, roughly two months post-transplant, alpha-beta T cells arose from several hundred expanded graft clones. Counts and diversity of T cells one year after transplant came mostly from newly produced T cells.

The V end lost 2 bases, the J end lost 0 bases, and 13 bases lay between the germline ends. This CDR3 comprises 16 residues. A library of TCRbeta sequences, prepared with unique molecular identifiers, was generated. MiXCR, applied by TCRdb to the PCR reads, yields one record per CDR3 protein. The sample has 480,000 or so distinct CDR3 sequences, over 9.5% seen once; the top ten hold around 2%. This TCR came from a child aged 2 to 9 with inherited bone marrow failure, due to receive a stem cell transplant. The source was PBMCs, collected before TCRalphabeta/CD19-depleted stem cell transplant. The chain combines TRBV12-3 or TRBV12-4 with TRBJ1-1; unclear D gene. The CDR3 DNA follows: TGTGCCAGCAGTTTATTGGGGTATAGCATGAACACTGAAGCTTTCTTT. Its translation: CASSLLGYSMNTEAFF.